This T cell receptor beta chain was documented in a study of T-cell reconstitution after alpha-beta-depleted transplantation in children (dated by TCRdb to the mid-2010s). About the investigation overall: The study quantitatively tracked T-cell immune reconstitution after TCRalphabeta/CD19-depleted allogeneic hematopoietic cell transplantation in children using TCR repertoire profiling.

The library was built by means of PCR. The data were produced on an Illumina HiSeq 2500. TCR library preparation used molecular barcoding, with unique molecular identifiers applied to normalize quantification of the TCRbeta repertoire. The raw public reads went through TCRdb reprocessing: fastp at Q25, MiXCR clone calling, in-frame beta chains kept. One record per CDR3 amino acid sequence lists the most common genes and DNA. The sample table shows hundreds of thousands of distinct CDR3 sequences, and about 10% are seen once. The ten largest clones take up about 2% of the sample. Overall study outcomes, separate from this receptor: The apparently early alphabetaT-cell count recovery about two months after transplant was reportedly dependent on only several hundred rapidly expanded clones derived from non-depleted graft cells. Hyperexpanded clone frequencies declined over subsequent months; after one year, T-cell counts and TCRbeta diversity were mostly attributed to newly produced T cells. In some patients, the high TCRbeta diversity seen at day 60 was put down to recipient T cells and intrathymic progenitors that had survived conditioning.

The treatment or condition label, as the study defines it: allogeneic hematopoietic cell transplantation with graft depleted of TCRalphabeta T cells and CD19 B cells. The transplant recipients were children given TCRalphabeta/CD19-depleted allogeneic hematopoietic cell grafts. This clonotype turned up a few times. Its antigen is still unknown. Base-call qualities are not available, and no considerably larger clone is one nucleotide away. The germline ends are 15 bases apart after V is trimmed by 7 bases and J by 5 bases. The CDR1 and CDR2 encoded by the germline V gene (reference sequence) are SGHNT and YYREEE. Inclusive of the bounding cysteine and phenylalanine, the CDR3 is 13 residues long. CDR3 DNA only is kept here, 39 bases in frame from base 1.

The receptor's source is a child aged 2 to 9 with inherited bone marrow failure, due to receive a stem cell transplant. Specimen: PBMCs, collected before TCRalphabeta/CD19-depleted stem cell transplant. Recombination connected TRBV5-4 to TRBJ2-5, with a tentative D gene TRBD1 over 5 matching bases. The CDR3 protein: CASGGRTLETQYF. The DNA is TGTGCCAGCGGTGGACGGACACTCGAGACCCAGTACTTC.